These T cell receptor beta chains were read from a single sample in a study of cytomegalovirus exposure and HLA in healthy donors. Here immunoSEQ multiplex PCR was the method, and the copy in TCRdb shows in-frame clones only, minus some. The repertoire consists of about 110,000 clones, with around 78% occurring once and the leading ten covering roughly 1.2%. The source material was PBMCs. The receptors originated from a woman aged 25 to 39 in good health and CMV-seronegative. Both conserved end residues are trimmed from each CDR3. Clone size is not always given. Where it is, it says once, few, many or a class for expanded clones.

J gene | V gene | clone size | CDR3 protein
TRBJ1-2 | TRBV30 | few | AWSGDRGAYGYT
TRBJ1-1 | TRBV6-6 | . | ASSLTPGDTEAF
TRBJ1-1 | TRBV20-1 | once | SARMTAEAF
TRBJ2-5 | TRBV7-2 | . | ASSPRGQETQY
TRBJ2-5 | TRBV4-2 | . | ASSQRGLGEVETQY
TRBJ1-2 | TRBV6-6 | . | ASSHDRGTYGYT
TRBJ2-7 | TRBV6-6 | . | ASTLQGGHEQY
TRBJ2-5 | TRBV9 | few | ASSVDPAPLAGGGGTQY
TRBJ1-5 | TRBV11-3 | . | ASSFLQPQH
TRBJ1-2 | TRBV5-1 | . | ASSTGQKDYGYT
TRBJ2-3 | TRBV28 | . | ASSPPRGLQDTQY
TRBJ1-5 | TRBV28 | . | AIRPGYSNQPQH
TRBJ1-1 | TRBV21-1 | few | ASPTQGLSTEAF
TRBJ2-3 | TRBV7-9 | once | ASSLGDLAGGLDTQY
TRBJ1-1 | TRBV2 | . | ASNEFQGLNTEAF
TRBJ1-2 | TRBV5-6 | . | ASSGGDPNYGYT
TRBJ2-7 | TRBV6-6 | once | ASRGGHNYEQY
TRBJ1-1 | TRBV28 | . | ASIAGGVLGEAF
TRBJ1-5 | TRBV21-1 | . | ASSAQGGNQPQH
TRBJ2-7 | TRBV28 | few | ASSSGQSSSYEQY
TRBJ2-5 | TRBV4-3 | . | ASSQDIGARETQY
TRBJ2-7 | TRBV4-3 | . | ASSQDKLLPYEQY
TRBJ2-1 | TRBV30 | . | AWSVSGYNEQF
TRBJ2-7 | TRBV11-1 | . | ASSLGRGPYEQY
TRBJ1-2 | TRBV2 | . | ASSEFKGGPTYYGYT
TRBJ1-1 | TRBV6-6 | . | ASSYPPTVNTEAF
TRBJ2-5 | TRBV4-1 | . | ASSHSPGSQETQY
TRBJ2-7 | TRBV9 | . | ASSSRDRAYEQY
TRBJ1-6 | TRBV6-5 | . | ASSYLDRVDSPLH
TRBJ2-2 | TRBV6-5 | . | ASRQVNTGELF
TRBJ2-1 | TRBV4-2 | . | ASSQVEGAANEQF
TRBJ1-1 | TRBV11-1 | few | ASSLAAGVDVNTEAF
TRBJ2-1 | TRBV28 | . | ASNTRDIGYNEQF
TRBJ2-5 | TRBV7-9 | . | ASSPLAGEGETQY
TRBJ2-7 | TRBV18 | . | ASSPDRVSYEQY
TRBJ2-7 | TRBV6-1 | once | ASSEAPEPNEQY
TRBJ1-1 | TRBV5-1 | . | ASSPGQVISQTEAF
TRBJ2-1 | TRBV7-9 | few | ASGGQGYNEQF
TRBJ2-5 | TRBV7-9 | once | ASSFGLAGGETQY
TRBJ1-2 | TRBV4-3 | . | ASSQDRRQVLNYGYT
TRBJ2-3 | TRBV7-2 | . | ASSNSGGRTDTQY
TRBJ1-2 | TRBV4-2 | . | ASSQDPGGSYGYT
TRBJ2-7 | TRBV7-9 | . | ASSRLGSARSNEQY
TRBJ1-2 | TRBV28 | . | ASSTTGGEYGYT
TRBJ2-3 | TRBV7-2 | . | ASSRTAGTGADTQY
TRBJ2-7 | TRBV28 | . | ASRRAGEDHEQY
TRBJ2-7 | TRBV7-9 | . | ASSLATSVEQY
TRBJ1-6 | TRBV5-1 | few | ASSSTGQGTSPLH
TRBJ1-2 | TRBV6-5 | . | ASSYSQTVNYGYT
TRBJ1-5 | TRBV30 | . | AWNPGGDFNQPQH
TRBJ2-2 | TRBV4-3 | few | ASSQTTGVAGELF
TRBJ2-6 | TRBV27 | . | ASSGGSGANVLT
TRBJ2-3 | TRBV5-1 | . | ASSGRSGGRTDTQY